This T cell receptor beta chain emerged from a study of technical replicates of blood from a handful of donors (dated by TCRdb to about 2017). The library was obtained by the immunoSEQ multiplex PCR assay. The source is immuneACCESS, and TCRdb retained only in-frame sequences with V and J called. Part of the clones is not carried over; for the studies checked, unresolved V genes explain less than half of this, and the remainder is unexplained. The sample includes about 75,000 clones, with approximately 97% observed a single time. The top ten constitute under 0.3% of the sample. Including the terminal cysteine and phenylalanine, the CDR3 comprises 13 residues. The entry retains the CDR3 DNA only, 39 bases that are in frame from base 1. The germline V gene yields MGHDK for CDR1 and SYGVNS for CDR2. V is shortened by 0 bases, J by 2 bases, and the region joining them spans 5 bases. On this clone itself: Its antigen is still unknown. No base-level quality is on record; no much larger clone is a single base apart.

Sequencing was performed on T cells isolated from PBMCs. The rearrangement combines TRBV25-1 with TRBJ2-7; the D gene cannot be resolved reliably. This sequence was found in a human donor in good health. The CDR3 reads as follows: CASSEYGTYEQYF. The DNA sequence is given as TGTGCCAGCAGTGAATACGGTACCTACGAGCAGTACTTC.